The sequence of this TCR beta chain was determined in a study of T cells in women clearing cervical HPV infection. Study-level information: Cases: HPV16-related CIN3 or worse on histology, a couple of invasive cancers. Blood came at first lesion visit for cases, post-clearance for controls.

This CDR3 contains 14 residues. The V segment lost 0 bases and the J segment 5 bases; nucleotides outside the gene matches: 4. Germline V lookup: CDR1 SGHKS, CDR2 YYEKEE (reference sequence). TCRdb's table, derived via immunoSEQ multiplex PCR, lists solely in-frame clones and lacks some. The sample table includes 9,000 to 15,000 clones. As for this clone: The CDR3 is cut off 3 residues early in the read; its end comes from the germline J gene.

This receptor was taken from a woman aged 18 to 75 with a cervical HPV16 infection that either progressed to CIN3+ or cleared (not recorded which). The V and J genes are TRBV5-5 and TRBJ1-1, with 7 nucleotides matching TRBD1. Input material: blood buffy coat. The CDR3 bases that were read are TGTGCCAGCAGCTTGGACAGGGGTTGGACTGAA. This gives the protein CASSLDRGWTE. The whole CDR3 protein is CASSLDRGWTEAFF.